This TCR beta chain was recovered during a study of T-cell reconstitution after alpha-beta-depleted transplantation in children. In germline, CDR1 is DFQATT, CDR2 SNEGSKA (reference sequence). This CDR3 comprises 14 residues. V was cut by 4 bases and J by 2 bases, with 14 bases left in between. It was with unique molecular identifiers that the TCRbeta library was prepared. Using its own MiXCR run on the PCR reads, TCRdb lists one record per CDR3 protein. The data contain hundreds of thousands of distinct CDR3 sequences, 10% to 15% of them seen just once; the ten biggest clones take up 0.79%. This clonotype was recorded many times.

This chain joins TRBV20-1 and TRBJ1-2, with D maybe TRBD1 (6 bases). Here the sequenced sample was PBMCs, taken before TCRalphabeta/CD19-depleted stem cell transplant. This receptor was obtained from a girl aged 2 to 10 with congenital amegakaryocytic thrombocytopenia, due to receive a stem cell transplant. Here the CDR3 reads CSAIGGQANYGYTF. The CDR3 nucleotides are TGCAGTGCTATCGGGGGGCAAGCCAACTATGGCTACACCTTC.